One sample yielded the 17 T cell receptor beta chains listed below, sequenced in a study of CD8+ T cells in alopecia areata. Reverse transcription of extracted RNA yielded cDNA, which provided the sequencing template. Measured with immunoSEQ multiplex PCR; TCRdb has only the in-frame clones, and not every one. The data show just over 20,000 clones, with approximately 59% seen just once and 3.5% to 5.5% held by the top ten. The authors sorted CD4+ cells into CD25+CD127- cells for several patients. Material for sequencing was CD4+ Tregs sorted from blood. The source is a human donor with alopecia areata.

CDR3 loop: CASSQTIQAMDTQYF. The DNA for the CDR3 is TGCGCCAGCAGCCAGACCATCCAGGCGATGGATACGCAGTATTTT. The chain links TRBV4-3 to TRBJ2-3, with D hard to call. The germline CDR1 and CDR2 sequences are LGHNA and YSLEER. This CDR3 spans 15 amino acids. Between the trimmed V and J ends, which lost 3 bases and 6 bases, there was a span of 16 bases.

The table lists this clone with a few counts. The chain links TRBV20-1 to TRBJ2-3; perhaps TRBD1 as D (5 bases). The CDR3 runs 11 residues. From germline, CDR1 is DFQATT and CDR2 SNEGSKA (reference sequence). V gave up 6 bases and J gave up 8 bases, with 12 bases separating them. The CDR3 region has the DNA TGCAGTGCCCCCGTTCAGGGTACGCAGTATTTT. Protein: CSAPVQGTQYF.

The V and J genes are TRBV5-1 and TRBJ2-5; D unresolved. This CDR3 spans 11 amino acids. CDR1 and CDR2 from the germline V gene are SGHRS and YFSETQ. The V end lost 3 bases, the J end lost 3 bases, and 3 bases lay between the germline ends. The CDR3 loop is CASSSKETQYF. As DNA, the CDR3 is TGCGCCAGCAGCTCAAAAGAGACCCAGTACTTC.

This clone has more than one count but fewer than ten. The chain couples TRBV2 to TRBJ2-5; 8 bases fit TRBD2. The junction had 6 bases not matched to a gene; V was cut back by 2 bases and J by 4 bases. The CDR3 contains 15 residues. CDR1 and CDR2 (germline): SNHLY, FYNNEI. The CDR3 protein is CASSEQAGDGETQYF. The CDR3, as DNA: TGTGCCAGCAGTGAACAAGCGGGAGACGGAGAGACCCAGTACTTC.

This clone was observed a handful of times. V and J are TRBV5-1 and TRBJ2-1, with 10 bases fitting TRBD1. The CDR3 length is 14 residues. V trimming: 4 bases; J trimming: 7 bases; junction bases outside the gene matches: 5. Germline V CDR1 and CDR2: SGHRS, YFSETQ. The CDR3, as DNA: TGCGCCAGCAGCCTTGACAGGGGGCGAAATGAGCAGTTCTTC. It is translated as CASSLDRGRNEQFF.

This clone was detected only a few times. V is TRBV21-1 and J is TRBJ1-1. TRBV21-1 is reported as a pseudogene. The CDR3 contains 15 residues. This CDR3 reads CASSKLPGTNTEAFF. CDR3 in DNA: TGTGCCAGCAGCAAATTGCCGGGCACGAACACTGAAGCTTTCTTT.

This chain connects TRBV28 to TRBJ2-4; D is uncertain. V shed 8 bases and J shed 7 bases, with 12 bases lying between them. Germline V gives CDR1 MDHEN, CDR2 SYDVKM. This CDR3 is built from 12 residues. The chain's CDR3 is CASLTNGNIQYF. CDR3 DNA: TGTGCCAGCCTCACAAACGGGAACATTCAGTACTTC.

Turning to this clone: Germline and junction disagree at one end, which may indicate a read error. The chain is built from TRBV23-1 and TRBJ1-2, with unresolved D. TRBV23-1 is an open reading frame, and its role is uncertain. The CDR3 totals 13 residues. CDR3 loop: CASSIATNEGYAF. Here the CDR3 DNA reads TGCGCCAGCAGTATTGCGACAAACGAGGGCTACGCCTTC.

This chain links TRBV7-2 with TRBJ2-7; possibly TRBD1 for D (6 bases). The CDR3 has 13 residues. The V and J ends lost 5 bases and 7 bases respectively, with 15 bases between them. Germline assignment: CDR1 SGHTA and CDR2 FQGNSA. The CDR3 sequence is CASSQGLPREQYF. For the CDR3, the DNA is TGTGCCAGCAGCCAGGGGTTGCCGCGGGAGCAGTACTTC.

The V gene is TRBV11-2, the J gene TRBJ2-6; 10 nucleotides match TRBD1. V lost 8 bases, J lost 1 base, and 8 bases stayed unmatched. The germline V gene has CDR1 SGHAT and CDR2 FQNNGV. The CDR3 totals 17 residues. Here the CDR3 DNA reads TGTGCCAGCGGAAAGGGACAGGGGAAATCTGGGGCCAACGTCCTGACTTTC. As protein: CASGKGQGKSGANVLTF.

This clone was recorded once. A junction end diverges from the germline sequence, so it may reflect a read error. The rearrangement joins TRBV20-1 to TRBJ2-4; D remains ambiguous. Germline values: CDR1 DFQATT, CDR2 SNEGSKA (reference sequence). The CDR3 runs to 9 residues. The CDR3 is CSAGKGNVF. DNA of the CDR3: TGCAGTGCTGGGAAAGGGAACGTCTTC.

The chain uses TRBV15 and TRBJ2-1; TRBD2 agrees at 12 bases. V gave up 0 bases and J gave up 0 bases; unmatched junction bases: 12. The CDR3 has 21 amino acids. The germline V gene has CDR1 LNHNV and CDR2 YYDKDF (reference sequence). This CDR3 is CATSRDRVGLAGWGSYNEQFF. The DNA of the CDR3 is TGTGCCACCAGCAGAGATAGGGTCGGACTAGCGGGATGGGGCTCCTACAATGAGCAGTTCTTC.

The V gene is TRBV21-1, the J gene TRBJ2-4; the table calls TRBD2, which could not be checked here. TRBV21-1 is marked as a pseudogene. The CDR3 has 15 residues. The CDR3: CASSKGIGGAPGRYF. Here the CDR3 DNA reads TGTGCCAGCAGCAAAGGGATTGGGGGGGCGCCTGGTCGGTACTTC.

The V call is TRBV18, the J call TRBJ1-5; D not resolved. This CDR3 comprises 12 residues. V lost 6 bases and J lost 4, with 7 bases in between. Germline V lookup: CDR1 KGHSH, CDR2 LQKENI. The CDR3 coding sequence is TGTGCCAGCTCGTTGCCTAATCAGCCCCAGCATTTT. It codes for CASSLPNQPQHF.

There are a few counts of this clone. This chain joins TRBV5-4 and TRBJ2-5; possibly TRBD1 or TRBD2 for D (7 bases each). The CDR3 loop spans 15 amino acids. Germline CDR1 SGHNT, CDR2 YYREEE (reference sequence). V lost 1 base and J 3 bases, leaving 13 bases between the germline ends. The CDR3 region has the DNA TGTGCCAGCAGCTTGAAACAGGGGAGGGAAGAGACCCAGTACTTC. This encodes CASSLKQGREETQYF.

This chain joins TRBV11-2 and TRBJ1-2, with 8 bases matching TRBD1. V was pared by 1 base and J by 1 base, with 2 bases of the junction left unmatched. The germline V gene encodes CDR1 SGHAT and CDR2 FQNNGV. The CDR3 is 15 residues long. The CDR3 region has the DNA TGTGCCAGCAGCTTAGCAGGACAGGGTAACTATGGCTACACCTTC. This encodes CASSLAGQGNYGYTF.

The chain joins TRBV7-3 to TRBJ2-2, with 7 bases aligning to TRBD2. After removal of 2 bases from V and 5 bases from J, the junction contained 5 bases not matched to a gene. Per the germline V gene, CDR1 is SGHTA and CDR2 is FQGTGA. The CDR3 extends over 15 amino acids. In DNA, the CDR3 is TGTGCCAGCAGCTTAGACGGGCGGGGGACCGGGGAGCTGTTTTTT. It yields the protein CASSLDGRGTGELFF.